This record concerns one T cell receptor (beta chain) sequence. No antigen is known for it. Other DNA sequences from this sample encode an identical CDR3 as well. Only in-frame clones appear in the TCRdb table, and some are missing; sequencing was by immunoSEQ multiplex PCR. The data contain about 62,000 clones, approximately 88% of them singletons. CDR3 size: 11 residues. The ends were cut back, 3 bases at V and 4 bases at J, with 3 bases in the middle. CDR1 and CDR2 (germline): MDHEN, SYDVKM. This sample was included in a study of PD-1 blockade in classical Hodgkin lymphoma. Exposure to brentuximab vedotin varied, and each patient had relapsed following autologous stem cell transplantation. Study results and caveats: Compared with baseline, CD4+ but not CD8+ TCR diversity had risen significantly by C4D1. Baseline diversity in complete responders resembled that of newly diagnosed patients.

The sample in question was peripheral blood mononuclear cells (PBMCs), obtained at baseline. The chain combines TRBV28 with TRBJ2-5; no clear D gene. The TCR comes from a human donor with classical Hodgkin lymphoma. The CDR3, as DNA: TGTGCCAGCAGTTTTCGAGAGACCCAGTACTTC. It translates to CASSFRETQYF.